These 10 T cell receptor beta chains came from one sample sequenced in a study of blood T cells in healthy people across ages. Primers used in a second PCR of about 6 to 12 cycles were a sample-barcoded 5' primer and a J-beta primer mix. TCRdb passed the 5' RACE reads through MiXCR, listing each CDR3 protein once. Altogether fewer than 800,000 distinct CDR3 sequences are present, roughly 25% being singletons, with the ten largest covering roughly 9%. Another study also made use of these data, one on T cells of mothers and their children.

Source material: blood. Source of these receptors: a boy aged 10-17 years in good health.

The V and J genes are TRBV7-9 and TRBJ1-2, with D hard to call. V was pared by 3 bases and J by 8 bases, with 13 bases between. The CDR3 is made up of 13 amino acids. The germline V gene encodes CDR1 SEHNR and CDR2 FQNEAQ (reference sequence). CDR3 amino acids: CASSFRILGGYTF. Written as DNA, the CDR3 is TGTGCCAGCAGCTTCCGGATCCTAGGAGGCTACACCTTC.

This clonotype has just a few counts. The J gene is TRBJ1-2, the V gene TRBV4-1; a weak D match, TRBD1 (6 bases). Germline V gene sequence: CDR1 MGHRA, CDR2 YSYEKL. The length of the CDR3 is 18 residues. V dropped 1 base and J dropped 3 bases, with 21 bases sitting between them. The CDR3 bases are TGCGCCAGCAGCCAAGTCAGGGGAGGGATCAAAGTTGACTATGGCTACACCTTC. Translated, it gives CASSQVRGGIKVDYGYTF.

This sequence joins TRBV25-1 and TRBJ2-3, with 8 bases matching TRBD1. V lost 4 bases, J lost 0 bases, and 3 bases stayed unmatched. Germline V CDR1 and CDR2: MGHDK, SYGVNS. This CDR3 has 15 residues. CDR3 residues: CASSARGRSTDTQYF. CDR3 nucleotide sequence: TGTGCCAGCAGTGCCAGGGGGCGTAGCACAGATACGCAGTATTTT.

The chain links TRBV7-9 to TRBJ2-3; 7 positions match TRBD2. The CDR3 loop spans 16 amino acids. Germline V gene data show CDR1 as SEHNR and CDR2 as FQNEAQ (reference sequence). Losses at the gene ends were 4 bases for V and 2 bases for J; bases not matched to a gene: 9. CDR3 protein: CASSSTLAAITDTQYF. The CDR3 DNA follows: TGTGCCAGCAGCTCGACCCTAGCGGCGATCACAGATACGCAGTATTTT.

V gene TRBV15 combines with J gene TRBJ1-4; D remains unclear. Trimming left V 0 bases short and J 1 base short, with 6 bases between. Germline V lookup: CDR1 LNHNV, CDR2 YYDKDF (reference sequence). There are 15 residues in the CDR3. The DNA of the CDR3 is TGTGCCACCAGCAGAGAGGCACAAACTAATGAAAAACTGTTTTTT. Amino acid sequence: CATSREAQTNEKLFF.

The rearrangement links TRBV25-1 to TRBJ2-1; 7 nucleotides match TRBD2. The V segment lost 6 bases and the J segment 0 bases; nucleotides outside the gene matches: 5. The CDR3 consists of 15 residues. The germline V gene encodes CDR1 MGHDK and CDR2 SYGVNS. The CDR3 protein is CASRIAGSSYNEQFF. CDR3 nucleotide sequence: TGTGCCAGCAGAATAGCGGGTAGCTCCTACAATGAGCAGTTCTTC.

In its sample, this clonotype was seen many times. The chain uses TRBV20-1 and TRBJ2-5, with D tentatively TRBD1 (6 bases). This CDR3 region has 13 residues. Germline loops: CDR1 DFQATT, CDR2 SNEGSKA (reference sequence). V was pared by 4 bases and J by 0 bases, with 9 bases between. CDR3 DNA sequence: TGCAGTGCTAACCGGGACAACCAAGAGACCCAGTACTTC. Protein: CSANRDNQETQYF.

The chain joins TRBV12-1 to TRBJ2-1; the tabulated D call, TRBD1, remains unverified against the DNA. TRBV12-1 is reported as a pseudogene. This CDR3 contains 16 residues. The CDR3 reads CASSGGTGGNVDEQFF. The CDR3 coding sequence is TGTGCCAGCAGCGGAGGGACAGGGGGTAATGTGGATGAGCAGTTCTTC.

This clonotype turned up a few times. The V call is TRBV10-3, the J call TRBJ2-3; 10 nucleotides line up with TRBD1. Looked up from germline, CDR1 is ENHRY and CDR2 is SYGVKD. Germline trimming cut 6 bases from V and 6 bases from J; bases unmatched to any gene: 9. CDR3 length: 15 residues. CDR3 amino acids: CAIRDRDRGEDTQYF. CDR3 DNA: TGTGCCATCAGGGACCGGGACAGGGGAGAGGATACGCAGTATTTT.

This chain connects TRBV13 to TRBJ2-2; TRBD1 might be the D (5 bases). Germline assignment: CDR1 PRHDT and CDR2 FYEKMQ (reference sequence). CDR3 length equals 19 residues. V was shortened by 0 bases and J by 3 bases, with 20 bases between the two germline ends. The chain's CDR3 is CASSLGRYQGASDTGELFF. CDR3 DNA: TGTGCCAGCAGCTTAGGCCGATACCAAGGGGCATCGGACACCGGGGAGCTGTTTTTT.